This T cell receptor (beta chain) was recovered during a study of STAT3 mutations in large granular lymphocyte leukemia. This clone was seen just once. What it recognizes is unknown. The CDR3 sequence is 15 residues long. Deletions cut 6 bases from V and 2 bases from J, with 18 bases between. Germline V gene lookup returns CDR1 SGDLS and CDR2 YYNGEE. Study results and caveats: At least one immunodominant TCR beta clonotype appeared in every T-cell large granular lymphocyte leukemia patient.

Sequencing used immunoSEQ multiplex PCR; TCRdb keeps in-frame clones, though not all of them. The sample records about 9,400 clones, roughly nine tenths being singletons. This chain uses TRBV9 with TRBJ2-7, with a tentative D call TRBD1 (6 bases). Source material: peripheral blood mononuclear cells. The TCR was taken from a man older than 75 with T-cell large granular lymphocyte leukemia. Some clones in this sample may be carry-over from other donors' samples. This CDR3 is CASTVGVGATYEQYF. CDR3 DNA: TGTGCCAGCACTGTTGGGGTGGGGGCCACCTACGAGCAGTACTTC.